The rows below give T cell receptor beta chains drawn from one sample of a study of cytomegalovirus exposure and HLA in healthy donors. The repertoire was sequenced with immunoSEQ multiplex PCR; TCRdb's copy has only in-frame clones and lacks some. The sample consists of roughly 200,000 clones, over 80% of them appearing once. Sequencing was carried out using PBMCs. The source is a man between 50 and 59 years old in good health and CMV-seronegative. Each CDR3 is given with its conserved first and last residue. Each record gives: D gene, J gene, CDR3 length, clone size, V gene, CDR3 DNA, CDR3 protein. D genes are given only for firm matches. Some rows mark clone size as missing; the rest say once, few, many or name a class of expanded clone.

d_call: TRBD2; j_call: TRBJ2-7; cdr3_length: 14; clone_size: few; v_call: TRBV2; cdr3_nt: TGTGCCAGCAGTGGGACTAGCGGGCTCTACGAGCAGTACTTC; cdr3_aa: CASSGTSGLYEQYF
d_call: TRBD2; j_call: TRBJ2-1; cdr3_length: 16; clone_size: -; v_call: TRBV5-1; cdr3_nt: TGCGCCACCTCAACCGAGGGGAGGCGGGGGGGCGATGAGCAGTTCTTC; cdr3_aa: CATSTEGRRGGDEQFF
d_call: TRBD2; j_call: TRBJ2-7; cdr3_length: 14; clone_size: -; v_call: TRBV7-9; cdr3_nt: TGTGCCAGCAGCCCACGGACTAGCGACTACGAGCAGTACTTC; cdr3_aa: CASSPRTSDYEQYF
d_call: TRBD1; j_call: TRBJ2-7; cdr3_length: 14; clone_size: -; v_call: TRBV11-2; cdr3_nt: TGTGCCAGCAGCTATGACAGGGTCTCCTACGAGCAGTACTTC; cdr3_aa: CASSYDRVSYEQYF
d_call: TRBD1; j_call: TRBJ2-5; cdr3_length: 16; clone_size: -; v_call: TRBV5-1; cdr3_nt: TGCGCCAGCAGCCCCAGGACAGGGGGCCCCCAAGAGACCCAGTACTTC; cdr3_aa: CASSPRTGGPQETQYF
d_call: -; j_call: TRBJ2-7; cdr3_length: 14; clone_size: once; v_call: TRBV6-5; cdr3_nt: TGTGCCAGCAGTTACTCGGAGGGAACCTACGAGCAGTACTTC; cdr3_aa: CASSYSEGTYEQYF
d_call: TRBD2; j_call: TRBJ2-7; cdr3_length: 17; clone_size: -; v_call: TRBV7-9; cdr3_nt: TGTGCCAGCAGCTTAGGCCGGGGAGGGAGAATGTTCTACGAGCAGTACTTC; cdr3_aa: CASSLGRGGRMFYEQYF
d_call: -; j_call: TRBJ2-1; cdr3_length: 15; clone_size: -; v_call: TRBV5-1; cdr3_nt: TGCGCCAGCAGCCCGGGGGTTAGCTTCATCGATGAGCAGTTCTTC; cdr3_aa: CASSPGVSFIDEQFF
d_call: -; j_call: TRBJ2-3; cdr3_length: 16; clone_size: -; v_call: TRBV30; cdr3_nt: TGTGCCTGGAGTGTATGGGGGGGCAGACACACAGATACGCAGTATTTT; cdr3_aa: CAWSVWGGRHTDTQYF
d_call: TRBD1; j_call: TRBJ1-2; cdr3_length: 14; clone_size: few; v_call: TRBV30; cdr3_nt: TGTGCCCATCAGACAGGGCGAAGGATCTATGGCTACACCTTC; cdr3_aa: CAHQTGRRIYGYTF
d_call: -; j_call: TRBJ2-1; cdr3_length: 15; clone_size: once; v_call: TRBV10-2; cdr3_nt: TGCGCCAGCAGTGACGTGGGAGTGTCCTACAATGAGCAGTTCTTC; cdr3_aa: CASSDVGVSYNEQFF
d_call: -; j_call: TRBJ2-7; cdr3_length: 14; clone_size: -; v_call: TRBV7-2; cdr3_nt: TGTGCCAGCAGCTTATCCTCGGGTCGCTACGAGCAGTACTTC; cdr3_aa: CASSLSSGRYEQYF
d_call: TRBD1; j_call: TRBJ2-7; cdr3_length: 14; clone_size: -; v_call: TRBV25-1; cdr3_nt: TGTGCCAGCAGATCCCCAGGACAGGCCCCAGGGCAGTACTTC; cdr3_aa: CASRSPGQAPGQYF
d_call: TRBD1; j_call: TRBJ2-1; cdr3_length: 16; clone_size: -; v_call: TRBV27; cdr3_nt: TGTGCCAGCAGTTTCTCAGGGGGTCGCTCCTACAATGAGCAGTTCTTC; cdr3_aa: CASSFSGGRSYNEQFF
d_call: -; j_call: TRBJ1-2; cdr3_length: 14; clone_size: once; v_call: TRBV29-1; cdr3_nt: TGCAGCGTTAAGGGGGAGTCAACTAACTATGGCTACACCTTC; cdr3_aa: CSVKGESTNYGYTF
d_call: TRBD1; j_call: TRBJ1-5; cdr3_length: 18; clone_size: once; v_call: TRBV7-9; cdr3_nt: TGTTCCAGCAGCTTAGGGACAGCCACCTCCCCGAGCAATCAGCCCCAGCATTTT; cdr3_aa: CSSSLGTATSPSNQPQHF
d_call: -; j_call: TRBJ2-3; cdr3_length: 12; clone_size: -; v_call: TRBV9; cdr3_nt: TGTGCCAGCAGCGTAGCTTCAGATACGCAGTATTTT; cdr3_aa: CASSVASDTQYF
d_call: TRBD1; j_call: TRBJ2-7; cdr3_length: 15; clone_size: once; v_call: TRBV4-2; cdr3_nt: TGTGCCAGCAGCCAAGGACCGGGACAGGGCCACGAGCAGTACTTC; cdr3_aa: CASSQGPGQGHEQYF
d_call: TRBD2; j_call: TRBJ2-7; cdr3_length: 15; clone_size: -; v_call: TRBV14; cdr3_nt: TGTGCCAGCAGCCAAGGACTAGCGAGAGCCTACGAGCAGTACTTC; cdr3_aa: CASSQGLARAYEQYF
d_call: -; j_call: TRBJ1-2; cdr3_length: 13; clone_size: once; v_call: TRBV11-2; cdr3_nt: TGTGCCAGCAGCTTACACCAGGGGAATGGCTACACCTTC; cdr3_aa: CASSLHQGNGYTF
d_call: -; j_call: TRBJ2-1; cdr3_length: 16; clone_size: -; v_call: TRBV15; cdr3_nt: TGTGCCACCAGCAGGAACCTAGGCCGGGGGTGGAATGAGCAGTTCTTC; cdr3_aa: CATSRNLGRGWNEQFF
d_call: TRBD1; j_call: TRBJ1-2; cdr3_length: 15; clone_size: -; v_call: TRBV7-2; cdr3_nt: TGTGCCAGCAGCTTAGTTGGGCAGGGGGCGTCTGGCTACACCTTC; cdr3_aa: CASSLVGQGASGYTF
d_call: TRBD1; j_call: TRBJ2-1; cdr3_length: 16; clone_size: -; v_call: TRBV7-3; cdr3_nt: TGTGCCAGCAGCTTAAAGGACAGGGGGTCCTACAATGAGCAGTTCTTC; cdr3_aa: CASSLKDRGSYNEQFF